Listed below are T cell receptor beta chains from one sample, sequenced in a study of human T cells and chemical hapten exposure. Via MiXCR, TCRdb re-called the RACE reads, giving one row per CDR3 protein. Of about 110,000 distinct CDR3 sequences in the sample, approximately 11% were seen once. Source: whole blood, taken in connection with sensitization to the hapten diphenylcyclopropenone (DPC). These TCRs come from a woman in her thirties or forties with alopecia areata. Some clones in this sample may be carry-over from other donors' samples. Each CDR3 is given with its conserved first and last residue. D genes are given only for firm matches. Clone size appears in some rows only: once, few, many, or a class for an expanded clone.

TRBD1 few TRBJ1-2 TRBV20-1 TGCAGTGCAACCACCGGACAGGGTCCCTATGGCTACACCTTC CSATTGQGPYGYTF
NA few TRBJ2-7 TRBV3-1 TGTGCCAGCAGCCAAGGAGGGGTTAGCTATGGAAGGGACGAGCAGTACTTC CASSQGGVSYGRDEQYF
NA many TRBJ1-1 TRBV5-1 TGCGCCAGCAGCTCCACGGGCCCCGGAGCCCCTAACACTGAAGCTTTCTTT CASSSTGPGAPNTEAFF
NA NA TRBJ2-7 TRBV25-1 TGTGCCAGCAGCGCGGCACAGAGCGAGCAGTACTTC CASSAAQSEQYF
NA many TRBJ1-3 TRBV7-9 TGTGCCAGCAGCTTAGGTCCTGGAAACACCATATATTTT CASSLGPGNTIYF
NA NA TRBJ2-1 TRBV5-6 TGTGCCAGCAGCACAATAGCGGACCCGTACAATGAGCAGTTCTTC CASSTIADPYNEQFF
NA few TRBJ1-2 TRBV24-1 TGTGCCACCAGTGATCGGGGAGTGAACTATGGCTACACCTTC CATSDRGVNYGYTF
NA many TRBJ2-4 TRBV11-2 TGTGCCAGCAGCGGTCTATCCAAAAACATTCAGTACTTC CASSGLSKNIQYF
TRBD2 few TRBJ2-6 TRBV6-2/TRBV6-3 TGTGCCAGCAGAACCGGGACTAGCCCCTCTGGGGCCAACGTCCTGACTTTC CASRTGTSPSGANVLTF
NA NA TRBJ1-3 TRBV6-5 TGTGCCAGCAGTTACTCGATAGGGCCAGGGGCTGAAAACACCATATATTTT CASSYSIGPGAENTIYF
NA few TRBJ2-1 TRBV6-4 TGTGCCAGCAGTGACTCGAGTAGGGCAGCTGAGCAGTTCTTC CASSDSSRAAEQFF
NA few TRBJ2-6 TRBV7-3 TGTGCCAGCAGCTTACTGGGCCCGTCCGGGGCCAACGTCCTGACTTTC CASSLLGPSGANVLTF
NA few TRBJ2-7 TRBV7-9 TGTGCCAGCAGCTTAGCGGGGGGAAGAGAGCAGTACTTC CASSLAGGREQYF
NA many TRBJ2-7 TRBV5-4 TGTGCCAGCACGGAGGGCTCCTCGAGCGAGCAGTACTTC CASTEGSSSEQYF
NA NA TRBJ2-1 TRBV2 TGTGCCAGCAGAGACGGGTCTAACTTC CASRDGSNF
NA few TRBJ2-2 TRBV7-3 TGTGCCAGCAGCTTAACTTCGGGCGGGGAGCTGTTTTTT CASSLTSGGELFF
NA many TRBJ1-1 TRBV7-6 TGTGCCAGCAGCCAGCCTCGTAGCCTCTTGAACACTGAAGCTTTCTTT CASSQPRSLLNTEAFF
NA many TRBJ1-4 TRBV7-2 TGTGCCAGCAGCTTAGTTTTCGGCGTAACTGGGGAAAAACTGTTTTTT CASSLVFGVTGEKLFF
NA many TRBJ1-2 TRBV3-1 TGTGCCAGCAGCCAAGATCTTGGAGGGGACTATGGCTACACCTTC CASSQDLGGDYGYTF
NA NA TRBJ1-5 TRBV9 TGTGCCAGCAGCGTAGGGGGCAACAATCAGCCCCAGCATTTT CASSVGGNNQPQHF
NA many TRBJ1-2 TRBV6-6 TGTGCCAGCAGTTACGCCGGGGGTAACTATGGCTACACCTTC CASSYAGGNYGYTF
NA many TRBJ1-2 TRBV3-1 TGTGCCAGCAGCCAAGTGAGGATCCGGGGAGGCTACACCTTC CASSQVRIRGGYTF
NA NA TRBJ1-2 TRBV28 TGTGCCAGCAGTGGCCCGGACTATGGCTACACCTTC CASSGPDYGYTF
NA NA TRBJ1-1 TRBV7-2 TGTGTCAGCAGCCCGCAGAGGAACACTGAAGCTTTCTTT CVSSPQRNTEAFF
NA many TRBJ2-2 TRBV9 TGTGCCAGCAGCGTAGAAGGGAGTTCGTGGGAGCTGTTTTTT CASSVEGSSWELFF
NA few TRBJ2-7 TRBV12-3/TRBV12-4 TGTGCCAGCAGAGCCGAGAGGGGGTACTCCTACGAGCAGTACTTC CASRAERGYSYEQYF
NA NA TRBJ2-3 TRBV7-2 TGTGCCAGCAGCTATGGGTTCAACGGGGCAACTAGCACAGATACGCAGTATTTT CASSYGFNGATSTDTQYF
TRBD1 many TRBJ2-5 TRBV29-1 TGCAGCGTAACGGACAGGAGGCCTGGCCAAGAGACCCAGTACTTC CSVTDRRPGQETQYF
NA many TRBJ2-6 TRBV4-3 TGCGCCAGCAGCCAAGAGGCGGGCTCTGGGGCCAACGTCCTGACTTTC CASSQEAGSGANVLTF
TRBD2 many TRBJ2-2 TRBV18 TGTGCCAGCTCACCCCGAGGACCTAGCGGGACGGCCGGGGAGCTGTTTTTT CASSPRGPSGTAGELFF
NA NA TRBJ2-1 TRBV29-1 TGCAGCGTTGGCAGACGCCCGTCCAATGAGCAGTTCTTC CSVGRRPSNEQFF
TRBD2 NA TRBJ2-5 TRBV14 TGTGCCAGCAGCCACGCAACGGGAGGTTTTGGGACCCAGTACTTC CASSHATGGFGTQYF
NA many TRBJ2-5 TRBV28 TGTGCCAGCAGGCCCCAGGGGCAAGAGACCCAGTACTTC CASRPQGQETQYF
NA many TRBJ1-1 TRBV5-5 TGTGCCAGCAGCCACCGTCAGTTAAACACTGAAGCTTTCTTT CASSHRQLNTEAFF
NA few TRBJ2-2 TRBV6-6 TGTGCCAGCAGTTACTTGGGATTAGGAACCGGGGAGCTGTTTTTT CASSYLGLGTGELFF
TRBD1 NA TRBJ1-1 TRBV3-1 TGTGCCAGCAGCCAAGGGACAGGGGTGTTCGCTGAAGCTTTCTTT CASSQGTGVFAEAFF
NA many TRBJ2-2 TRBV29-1 TGCAGCGTTGCCTTCACAGCCAACACCGGGGAGCTGTTTTTT CSVAFTANTGELFF
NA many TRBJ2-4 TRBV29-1 TGCAGCGTTGCCTCCGGGACCGGAGCCAAAAACATTCAGTACTTC CSVASGTGAKNIQYF
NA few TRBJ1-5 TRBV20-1 TGCAGTGCTAGAGCGGGGGCCGTGGGTAATCAGCCCCAGCATTTT CSARAGAVGNQPQHF
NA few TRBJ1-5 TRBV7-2 TGTGCCAGCAGTTTGACGAGGGACGGCAATCAGCCCCAGCATTTT CASSLTRDGNQPQHF
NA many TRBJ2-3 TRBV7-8 TGTGCCAGCAGCCCCACGACTGCCACGGATACGCAGTATTTT CASSPTTATDTQYF
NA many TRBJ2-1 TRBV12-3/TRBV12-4 TGTGCCAGCGGGATTACGAGCTCCTACAATGAGCAGTTCTTC CASGITSSYNEQFF
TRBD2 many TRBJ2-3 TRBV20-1 TGCAGTGCTCTCCCCAGCGGGATAAGCACAGATACGCAGTATTTT CSALPSGISTDTQYF
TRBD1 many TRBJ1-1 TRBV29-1 TGCAGCGTTGTGACCGGGACAGGGGGCTTAGCGGCTTTCTTT CSVVTGTGGLAAFF
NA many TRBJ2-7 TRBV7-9 TGTGCCAGCAGCTCGGAACCAGGCGAGCAGTACTTC CASSSEPGEQYF
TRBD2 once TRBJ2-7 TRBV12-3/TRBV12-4 TGTGCCAGCAGCCTCGGGACTAGCTACTCCTACGAGCAGTACTTC CASSLGTSYSYEQYF
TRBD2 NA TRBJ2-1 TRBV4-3 TGCGCCAGCAGCCAAAACCCCACCTTGGCTAGCGGGGAGTACAATGAGCAGTTCTTC CASSQNPTLASGEYNEQFF
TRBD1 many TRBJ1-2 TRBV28 TGTGCCAGCAGACAGGGGGGAGAGGGCTATGGCTACACCTTC CASRQGGEGYGYTF
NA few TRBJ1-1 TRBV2 TGTGCCAGCACCGATGATAACACTGAAGCTTTCTTT CASTDDNTEAFF
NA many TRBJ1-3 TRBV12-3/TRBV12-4 TGTGCCAGCAGTCGTGCGGGAACCATATATTTT CASSRAGTIYF
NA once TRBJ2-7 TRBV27 TGTGCCAGCAGTTTAACGGGAGACTCCTACGAGCAGTACTTC CASSLTGDSYEQYF
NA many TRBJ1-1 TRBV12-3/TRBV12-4 TGTGCCAGCAGCGACAGCCGGGACACTGAAGCTTTCTTT CASSDSRDTEAFF
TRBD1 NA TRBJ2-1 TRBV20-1 TGCAGTGCTAGAGGGGACAGGGGGCTGGGTGAGCAGTTCTTC CSARGDRGLGEQFF
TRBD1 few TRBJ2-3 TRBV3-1 TGTGCCAGCAGAAAGTGGGACAGACCCACAGATACGCAGTATTTT CASRKWDRPTDTQYF
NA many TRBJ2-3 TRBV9 TGTGCCAGCAGCGGACTATTGGCAGATACGCAGTATTTT CASSGLLADTQYF